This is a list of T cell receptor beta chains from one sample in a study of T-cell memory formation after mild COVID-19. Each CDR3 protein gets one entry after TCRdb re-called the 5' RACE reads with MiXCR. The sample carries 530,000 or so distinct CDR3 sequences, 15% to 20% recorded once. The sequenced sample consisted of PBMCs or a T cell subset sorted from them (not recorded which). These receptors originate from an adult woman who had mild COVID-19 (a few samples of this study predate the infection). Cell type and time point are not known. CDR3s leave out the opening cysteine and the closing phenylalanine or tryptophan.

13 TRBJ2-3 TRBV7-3 ASAGGATTSDTQY
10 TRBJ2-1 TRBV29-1 SSTGASPQQF
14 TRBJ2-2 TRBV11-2 ASSPLAGGRTGELF
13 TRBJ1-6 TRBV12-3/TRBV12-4 ASSLLGRYNSPLH
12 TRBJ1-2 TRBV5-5 ASSFGTGVGGYT
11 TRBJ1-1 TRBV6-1 ANKDRLDTEAF
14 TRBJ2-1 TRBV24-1 ATARVKGRDVNEQF
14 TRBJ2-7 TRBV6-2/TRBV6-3 ASSYPGLAGSYEQY
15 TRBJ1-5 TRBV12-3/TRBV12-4 ASSSAPGQGDGQPQH
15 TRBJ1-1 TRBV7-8 ASSRPVTREMNTEAF
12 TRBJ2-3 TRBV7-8 ASSLVQTAFTQY
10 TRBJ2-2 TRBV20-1 SAREGAGELF
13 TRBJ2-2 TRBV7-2 ASSLLLGMIGELF
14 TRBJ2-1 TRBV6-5 ASSIAWEGAHNEQF
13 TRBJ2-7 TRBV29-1 SVVPAAGNSYEQY
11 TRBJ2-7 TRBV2 ASSKGQGLEQY
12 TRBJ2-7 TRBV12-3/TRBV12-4 ASSLRTPPYEQY
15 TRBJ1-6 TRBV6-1 ASSPWIELGPNSPLH
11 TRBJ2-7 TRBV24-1 ATSLSGTYEQY
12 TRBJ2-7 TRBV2 ASTRQGSGYEQY
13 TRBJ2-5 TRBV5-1 ASSPNGGLGETQY
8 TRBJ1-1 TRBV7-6 ASSHTKAF
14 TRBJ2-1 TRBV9 ASSPRSIGGANEQF
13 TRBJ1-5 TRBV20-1 SARGQNYSNQPQH
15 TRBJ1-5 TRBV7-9 ASSLGGRVEGNQPQH
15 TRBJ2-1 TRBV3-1 ASSQEPLAGGRREQF
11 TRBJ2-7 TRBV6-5 ASSGQRTYEQY
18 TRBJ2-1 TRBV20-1 SARDLWLAGTQGSYNEQF
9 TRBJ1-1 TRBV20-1 SARTAAEAF
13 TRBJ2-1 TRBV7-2 ASSFGPSPSNEQF
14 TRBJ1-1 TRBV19 ASSIGWDRVGTEAF
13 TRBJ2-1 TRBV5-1 ASSTSASSYNEQF
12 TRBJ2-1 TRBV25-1 ASRGQGANNEQF
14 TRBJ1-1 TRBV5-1 ASSPDRGVANTEAF
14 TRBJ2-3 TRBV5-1 ASSLAVIARTDTQY
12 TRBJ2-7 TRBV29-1 SVEVRGVFYEQY
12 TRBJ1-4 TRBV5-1 ASSSTAEGEKLF
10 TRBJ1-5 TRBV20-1 SARRQDQPQH
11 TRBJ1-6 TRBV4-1 ASSQDPPAGLH